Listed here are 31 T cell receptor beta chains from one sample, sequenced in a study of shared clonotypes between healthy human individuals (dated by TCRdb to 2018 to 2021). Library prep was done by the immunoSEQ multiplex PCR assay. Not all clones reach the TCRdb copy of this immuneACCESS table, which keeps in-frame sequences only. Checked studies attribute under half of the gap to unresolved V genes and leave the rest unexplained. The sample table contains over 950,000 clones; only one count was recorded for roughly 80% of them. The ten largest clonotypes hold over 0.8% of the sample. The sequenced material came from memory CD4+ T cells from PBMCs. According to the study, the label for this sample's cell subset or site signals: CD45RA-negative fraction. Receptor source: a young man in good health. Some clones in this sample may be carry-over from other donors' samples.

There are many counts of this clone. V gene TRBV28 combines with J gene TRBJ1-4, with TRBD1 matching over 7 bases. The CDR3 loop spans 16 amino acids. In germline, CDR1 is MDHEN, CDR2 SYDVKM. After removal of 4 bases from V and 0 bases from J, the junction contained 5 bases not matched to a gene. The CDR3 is CASSWGQTATNEKLFF. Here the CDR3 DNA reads TGTGCCAGCAGTTGGGGACAGACTGCAACTAATGAAAAACTGTTTTTT.

Written as DNA, the CDR3 is TGTGCCAGCAGTTTAGAGGGGATTACACCCCAGCATTTT. It translates to CASSLEGITPQHF. V and J are TRBV27 and TRBJ1-5, with D perhaps TRBD1 (5 bases). Germline-derived CDR1 and CDR2 are MNHEY and SMNVEV (reference sequence). The CDR3 covers 13 residues. Trimming shortened V by 2 bases and J by 10 bases, and 12 bases separated the two germline ends.

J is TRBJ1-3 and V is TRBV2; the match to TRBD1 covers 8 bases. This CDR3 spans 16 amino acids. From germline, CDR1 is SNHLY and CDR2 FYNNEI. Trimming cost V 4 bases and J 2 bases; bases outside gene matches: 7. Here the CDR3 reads CASSGTGREAGNTIYF. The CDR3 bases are TGTGCCAGCAGTGGGACAGGGAGAGAAGCTGGAAACACCATATATTTT.

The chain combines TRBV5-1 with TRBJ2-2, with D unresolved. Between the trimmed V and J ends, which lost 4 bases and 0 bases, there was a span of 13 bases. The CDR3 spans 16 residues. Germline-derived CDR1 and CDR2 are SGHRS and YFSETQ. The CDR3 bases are TGCGCCAGCAGCCCTTCCCCGATACCGAACACCGGGGAGCTGTTTTTT. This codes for CASSPSPIPNTGELFF.

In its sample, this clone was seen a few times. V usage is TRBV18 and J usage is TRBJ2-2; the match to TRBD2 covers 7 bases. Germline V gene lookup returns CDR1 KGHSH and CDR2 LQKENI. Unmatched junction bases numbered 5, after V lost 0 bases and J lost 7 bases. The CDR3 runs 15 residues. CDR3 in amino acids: CASSPPAGAGGELFF. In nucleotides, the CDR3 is TGTGCCAGCTCACCACCTGCGGGAGCGGGCGGGGAGCTGTTTTTT.

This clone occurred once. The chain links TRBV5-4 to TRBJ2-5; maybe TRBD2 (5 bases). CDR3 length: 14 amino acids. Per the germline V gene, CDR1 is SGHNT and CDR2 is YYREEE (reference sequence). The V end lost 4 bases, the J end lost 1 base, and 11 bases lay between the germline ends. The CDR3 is CASSGGPAQETQYF. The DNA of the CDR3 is TGTGCCAGCAGCGGAGGCCCAGCCCAAGAGACCCAGTACTTC. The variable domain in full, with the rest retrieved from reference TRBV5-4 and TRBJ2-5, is ETGVTQSPTHLIKTRGQQVTLRCSSQSGHNTVSWYQQALGQGPQFIFQYYREEENGRGNFPPRFSGLQFPNYSSELNVNALELDDSALYLCASSGGPAQETQYFGPGTRLLVL.

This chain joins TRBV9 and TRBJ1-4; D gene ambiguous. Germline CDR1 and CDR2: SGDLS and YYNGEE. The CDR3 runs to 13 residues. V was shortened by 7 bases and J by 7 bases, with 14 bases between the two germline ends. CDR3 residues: CASRRDEAEKLFF. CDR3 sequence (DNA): TGTGCCAGCCGAAGGGATGAAGCTGAAAAACTGTTTTTT.

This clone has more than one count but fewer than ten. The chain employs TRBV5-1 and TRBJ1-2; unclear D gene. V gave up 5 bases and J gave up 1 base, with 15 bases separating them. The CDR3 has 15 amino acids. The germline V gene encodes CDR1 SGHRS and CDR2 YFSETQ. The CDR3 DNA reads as TGCGCCAGCAGAGACGAGGCGGGGAGTAACTATGGCTACACCTTC. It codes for CASRDEAGSNYGYTF.

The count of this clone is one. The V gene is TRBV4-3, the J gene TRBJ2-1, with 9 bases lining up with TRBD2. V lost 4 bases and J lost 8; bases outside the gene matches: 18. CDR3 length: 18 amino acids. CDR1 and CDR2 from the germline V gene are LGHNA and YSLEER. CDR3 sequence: CASSPTYPGSGSVHEQFF. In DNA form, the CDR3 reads TGCGCCAGCAGCCCCACCTATCCCGGTAGCGGGAGTGTCCATGAGCAGTTCTTC.

The DNA for the CDR3 is TGCGCCAGCAGTGAGTCAGGGGAGCAGTACTTC. Encoded protein: CASSESGEQYF. The chain recombines TRBV10-2 with TRBJ2-7; D not certain. The CDR3 is 11 residues long. Trimming removed 0 bases at V and 7 bases at J, with 4 bases between. The germline V gene has CDR1 WSHSY and CDR2 SAAADI.

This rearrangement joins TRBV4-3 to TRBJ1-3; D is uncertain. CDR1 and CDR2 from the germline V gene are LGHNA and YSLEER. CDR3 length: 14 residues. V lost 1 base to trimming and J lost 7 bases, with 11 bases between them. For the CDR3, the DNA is TGCGCCAGCAGCCAAGGCTGGGATCGGAACACCATATATTTT. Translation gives CASSQGWDRNTIYF.

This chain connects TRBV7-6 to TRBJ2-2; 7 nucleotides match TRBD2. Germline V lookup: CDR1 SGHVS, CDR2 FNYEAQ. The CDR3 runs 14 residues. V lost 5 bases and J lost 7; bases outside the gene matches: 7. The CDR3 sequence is CASSLQRGYGELFF. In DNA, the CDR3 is TGTGCCAGCAGCCTTCAGCGGGGATACGGGGAGCTGTTTTTT.

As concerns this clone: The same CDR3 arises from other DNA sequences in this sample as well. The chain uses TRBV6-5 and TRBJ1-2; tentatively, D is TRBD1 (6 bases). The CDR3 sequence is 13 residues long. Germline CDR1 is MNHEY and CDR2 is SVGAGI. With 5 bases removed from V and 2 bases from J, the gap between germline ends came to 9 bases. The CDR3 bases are TGTGCCAGCAGTCTGGACAGCAACTATGGCTACACCTTC. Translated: CASSLDSNYGYTF.

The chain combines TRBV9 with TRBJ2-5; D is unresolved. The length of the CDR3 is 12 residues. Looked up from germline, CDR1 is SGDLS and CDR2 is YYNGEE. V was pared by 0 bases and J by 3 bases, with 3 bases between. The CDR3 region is CASSVDKETQYF. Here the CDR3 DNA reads TGTGCCAGCAGCGTAGATAAAGAGACCCAGTACTTC.

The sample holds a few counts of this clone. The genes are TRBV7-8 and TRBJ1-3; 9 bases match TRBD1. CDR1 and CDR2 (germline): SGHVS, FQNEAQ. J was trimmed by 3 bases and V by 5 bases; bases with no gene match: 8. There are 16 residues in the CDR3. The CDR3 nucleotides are TGTGCCAGCAGCCAGGCTACAGGGGGCTTTGGAAACACCATATATTTT. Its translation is CASSQATGGFGNTIYF.

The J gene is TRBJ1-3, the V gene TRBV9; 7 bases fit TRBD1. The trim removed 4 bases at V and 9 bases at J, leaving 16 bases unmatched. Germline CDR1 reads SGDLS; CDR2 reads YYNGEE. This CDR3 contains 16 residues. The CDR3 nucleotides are TGTGCCAGCAGCCCCCAGGGGGAGGCGAATGCAATCACCATATATTTT. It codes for CASSPQGEANAITIYF.

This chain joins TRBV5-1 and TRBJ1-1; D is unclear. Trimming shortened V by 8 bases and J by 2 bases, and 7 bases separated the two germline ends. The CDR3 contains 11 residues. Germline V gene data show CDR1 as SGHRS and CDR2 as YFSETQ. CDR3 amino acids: CASKSNTEAFF. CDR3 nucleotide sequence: TGCGCCAGTAAGAGTAACACTGAAGCTTTCTTT.

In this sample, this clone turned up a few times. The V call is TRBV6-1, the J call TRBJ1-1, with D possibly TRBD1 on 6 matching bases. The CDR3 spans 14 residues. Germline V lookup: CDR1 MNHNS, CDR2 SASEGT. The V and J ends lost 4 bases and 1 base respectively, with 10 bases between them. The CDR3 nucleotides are TGTGCCAGCAGTGGAGCACAGGGGAACACTGAAGCTTTCTTT. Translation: CASSGAQGNTEAFF.

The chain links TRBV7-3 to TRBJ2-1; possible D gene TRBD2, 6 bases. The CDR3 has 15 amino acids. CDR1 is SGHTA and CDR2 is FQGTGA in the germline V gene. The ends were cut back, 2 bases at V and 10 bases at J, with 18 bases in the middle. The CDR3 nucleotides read TGTGCCAGCAGCTTAGGCGTTAGCGGCGGAGAGGAGCAGTTCTTC. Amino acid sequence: CASSLGVSGGEEQFF.

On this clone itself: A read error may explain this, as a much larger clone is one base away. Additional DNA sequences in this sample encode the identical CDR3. The CDR3 nucleotides are TGTGCCAGCAGTTGGGGGGCTAATCAGCCACAGCATTTT. It is translated as CASSWGANQPQHF. This rearrangement joins TRBV6-5 to TRBJ1-5, with a weak D call TRBD1 (6 bases). The CDR3 is 13 residues long. In germline, CDR1 is MNHEY, CDR2 SVGAGI.

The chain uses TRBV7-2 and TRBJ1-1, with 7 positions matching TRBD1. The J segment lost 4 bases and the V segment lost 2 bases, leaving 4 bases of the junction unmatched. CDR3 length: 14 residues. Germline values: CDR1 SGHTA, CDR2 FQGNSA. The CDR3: CASSLHEGATEAFF. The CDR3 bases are TGTGCCAGCAGCTTACATGAGGGGGCCACTGAAGCTTTCTTT.

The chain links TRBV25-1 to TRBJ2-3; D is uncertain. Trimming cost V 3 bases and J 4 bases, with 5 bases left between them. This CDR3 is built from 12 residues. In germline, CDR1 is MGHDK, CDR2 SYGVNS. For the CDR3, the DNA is TGTGCCAGCAGTGATAACTCAGATACGCAGTATTTT. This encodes CASSDNSDTQYF.

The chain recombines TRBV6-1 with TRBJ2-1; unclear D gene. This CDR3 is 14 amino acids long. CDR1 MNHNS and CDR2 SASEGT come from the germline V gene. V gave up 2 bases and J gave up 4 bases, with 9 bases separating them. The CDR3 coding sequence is TGTGCCAGCAGTGAACAGCCGAAGTACAATGAGCAGTTCTTC. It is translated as CASSEQPKYNEQFF.

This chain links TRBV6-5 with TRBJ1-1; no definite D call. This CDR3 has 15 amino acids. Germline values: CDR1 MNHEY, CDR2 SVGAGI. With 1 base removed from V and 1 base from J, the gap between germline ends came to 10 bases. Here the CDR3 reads CASSYYRRENTEAFF. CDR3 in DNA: TGTGCCAGCAGTTACTACCGTAGGGAGAACACTGAAGCTTTCTTT.

The CDR3 spells CASISPPGQGVYGYTF. The CDR3 DNA reads TGTGCCAGCATCTCTCCGCCGGGACAGGGGGTTTATGGCTACACCTTC. The rearrangement uses TRBV12-1 and TRBJ1-2; TRBD1 is taken as the D call from the table, unchecked against the DNA. TRBV12-1 is a recognized pseudogene. This CDR3 is built from 16 residues.

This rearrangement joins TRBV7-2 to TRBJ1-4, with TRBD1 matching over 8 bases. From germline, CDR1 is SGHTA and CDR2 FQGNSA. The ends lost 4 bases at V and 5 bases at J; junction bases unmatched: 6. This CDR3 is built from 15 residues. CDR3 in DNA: TGTGCCAGCAGCTCAAAGACAGGGGCGAATGAAAAACTGTTTTTT. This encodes CASSSKTGANEKLFF.

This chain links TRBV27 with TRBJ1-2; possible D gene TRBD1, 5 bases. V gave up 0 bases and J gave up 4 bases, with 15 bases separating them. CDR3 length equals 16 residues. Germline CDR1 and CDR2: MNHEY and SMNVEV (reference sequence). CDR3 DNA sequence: TGTGCCAGCAGTTTATCTAGCTCCGGGGCGGGCTATGGCTACACCTTC. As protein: CASSLSSSGAGYGYTF.

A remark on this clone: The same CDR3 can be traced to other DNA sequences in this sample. This chain's CDR3 is CASSEGVANEKLFF. For the CDR3, the DNA is TGTGCCAGCAGTGAGGGGGTGGCTAATGAAAAACTGTTTTTT. The chain recombines TRBV6-1 with TRBJ1-4; the D gene is possibly TRBD1 (5 bases). The CDR3 covers 14 residues. V shed 3 bases and J shed 3 bases, with 8 bases lying between them. CDR1 is MNHNS, CDR2 SASEGT, per germline.

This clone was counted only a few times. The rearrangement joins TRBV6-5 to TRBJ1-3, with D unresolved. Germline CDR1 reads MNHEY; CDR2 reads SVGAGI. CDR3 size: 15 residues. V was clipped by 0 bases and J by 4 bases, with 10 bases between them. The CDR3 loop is CASSYSGDLGNTIYF. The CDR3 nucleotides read TGTGCCAGCAGTTACTCTGGGGATTTAGGAAACACCATATATTTT.

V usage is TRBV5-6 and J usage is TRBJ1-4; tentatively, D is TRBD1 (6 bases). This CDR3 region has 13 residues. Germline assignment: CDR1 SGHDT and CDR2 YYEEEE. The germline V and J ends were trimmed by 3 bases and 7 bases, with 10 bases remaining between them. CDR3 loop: CASSSRGAEKLFF. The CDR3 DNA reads TGTGCCAGCAGCTCAAGGGGGGCTGAAAAACTGTTTTTT.

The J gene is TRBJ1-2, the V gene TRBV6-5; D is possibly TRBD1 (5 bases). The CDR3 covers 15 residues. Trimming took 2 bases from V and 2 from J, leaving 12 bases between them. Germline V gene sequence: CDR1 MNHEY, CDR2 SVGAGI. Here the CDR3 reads CASSYGEGPNYGYTF. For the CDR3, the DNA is TGTGCCAGCAGTTACGGGGAGGGGCCCAACTATGGCTACACCTTC.